The 18 T cell receptor beta chains presented below share a single source sample, sequenced in a study of T cells in tumors after PD-1 blockade. Assay used: immunoSEQ multiplex PCR; TCRdb lists only in-frame clones, some missing. The table has more than 40,000 clones, 70% to 85% seen once. Material: PBMCs, obtained before anti-PD-1 therapy. The receptors stem from a human donor with advanced basal cell or squamous cell carcinoma (not recorded which).

The V and J genes are TRBV5-1 and TRBJ2-2, with TRBD2 identical over 9 bases. This CDR3 is built from 14 residues. With 9 bases clipped from V and 6 bases from J, the junction kept 9 bases outside the gene matches. The germline V gene has CDR1 SGHRS and CDR2 YFSETQ. CDR3 nucleotide sequence: TGCGCCACGGGAGCGGGGGGAGCATCCGGGGAGCTGTTTTTT. It yields the protein CATGAGGASGELFF.

The chain is built from TRBV6-1 and TRBJ2-1; D is uncertain. The CDR3 covers 16 residues. Germline CDR1 MNHNS, CDR2 SASEGT. With 2 bases removed from V and 0 bases from J, the gap between germline ends came to 11 bases. In nucleotides, the CDR3 is TGTGCCAGCAGTGAACAGCCAGAGAGCTCCTACAATGAGCAGTTCTTC. Its protein is CASSEQPESSYNEQFF.

The rearrangement links TRBV9 to TRBJ1-5; TRBD1 agrees at 7 bases. V trimming: 4 bases; J trimming: 5 bases; junction bases outside the gene matches: 6. CDR3 size: 14 residues. Germline V gene data show CDR1 as SGDLS and CDR2 as YYNGEE. This CDR3 reads CASSRTGAYQPQHF. The DNA of the CDR3 is TGTGCCAGCAGCCGTACAGGGGCCTATCAGCCCCAGCATTTT.

The J gene is TRBJ2-3, the V gene TRBV29-1; 7 bases align to TRBD2. Germline-derived CDR1 and CDR2 are SQVTM and ANQGSEA. With V trimmed by 4 bases and J by 2 bases, 9 bases remained unmatched. The length of the CDR3 is 15 residues. CDR3 coding DNA: TGCAGCGTTGCAAGACTAGCCCTAGACACAGATACGCAGTATTTT. Its protein product is CSVARLALDTDTQYF.

The chain combines TRBV2 with TRBJ2-2; D is unclear. Trimming removed 3 bases from V and 3 bases from J, with 8 bases in between. The CDR3 is 14 amino acids. From germline, CDR1 is SNHLY and CDR2 FYNNEI. The CDR3 sequence is CASSDLGYTGELFF. The DNA for the CDR3 is TGTGCCAGCAGTGATCTCGGATACACCGGGGAGCTGTTTTTT.

This chain joins TRBV27 and TRBJ1-5; the match to TRBD1 covers 7 bases. This CDR3 is 16 amino acids long. J was trimmed by 2 bases and V by 2 bases; bases with no gene match: 6. CDR1 is MNHEY and CDR2 is SMNVEV in the germline V gene (reference sequence). In DNA, the CDR3 is TGTGCCAGCAGTTTAGCGGGACAGCGAGGCAATCAGCCCCAGCATTTT. Protein product: CASSLAGQRGNQPQHF.

The CDR3 bases are TGCGCCAGCAGCCTAAACGGACAGGGTGGTACTGAAGCTTTCTTT. This translates into CASSLNGQGGTEAFF. The rearrangement links TRBV5-1 to TRBJ1-1; 8 nucleotides agree with TRBD1. The V gene's germline CDR1 is SGHRS and CDR2 YFSETQ. V trimming: 4 bases; J trimming: 5 bases; junction bases outside the gene matches: 10. The CDR3 consists of 15 residues.

The rearrangement joins TRBV19 to TRBJ2-1; no clear D. CDR1 LNHDA and CDR2 SQIVND come from the germline V gene (reference sequence). The CDR3 has 15 residues. V was shortened by 3 bases and J by 5 bases, with 14 bases between the two germline ends. The DNA for the CDR3 is TGTGCCAGTAGTATTCGGCAGAATCTTGACAATGAGCAGTTCTTC. Protein product: CASSIRQNLDNEQFF.

The genes are TRBV3-1 (or the pseudogene TRBV3-2) and TRBJ2-2; 7 bases are shared with TRBD1. Germline V gene lookup returns CDR1 LGHDT and CDR2 YNNKEL (reference sequence). With 8 bases clipped from V and 7 bases from J, the junction kept 10 bases outside the gene matches. The CDR3 sequence is 14 residues long. The CDR3 reads CASVSRGFDGELFF. CDR3 in DNA: TGTGCCAGCGTATCCAGGGGGTTTGACGGGGAGCTGTTTTTT.

The CDR3 here is CASSDSVSFGTQYF. The CDR3 region has the DNA TGTGCCAGCAGTGATAGCGTCTCCTTCGGTACGCAGTATTTT. The chain couples TRBV2 to TRBJ2-3, with TRBD2 as a possible D gene (5 bases). Trimming cost V 3 bases and J 8 bases, with 15 bases left between them. The CDR3 contains 14 residues. CDR1 is SNHLY and CDR2 is FYNNEI in the germline V gene.

The chain couples TRBV7-9 to TRBJ2-5; a possible D gene is TRBD1 (5 bases). CDR3 length: 13 residues. Deletions cut 5 bases from V and 13 bases from J, with 20 bases between. CDR1 is SEHNR and CDR2 is FQNEAQ in the germline V gene (reference sequence). This chain's CDR3 is CASSPRLEQAWYF. The CDR3 DNA reads as TGTGCCAGCAGCCCACGTTTGGAACAGGCGTGGTACTTC. The full variable domain, with the rest looked up from reference TRBV7-9 and TRBJ2-5, is DTGVSQNPRHKITKRGQNVTFRCDPISEHNRLYWYRQTLGQGPEFLTYFQNEAQLEKSRLLSDRFSAERPKGSFSTLEIQRTEQGDSAMYLCASSPRLEQAWYFGPGTRLLVL.

This chain connects TRBV5-8 to TRBJ2-5, with D unclear. Germline CDR1 SGHTS, CDR2 YDEGEE. The CDR3 extends over 15 amino acids. V was cut by 0 bases and J by 7 bases, with 16 bases left in between. CDR3 protein: CASSLAPAEWGTQYF. The CDR3 region has the DNA TGTGCCAGCAGCTTGGCGCCAGCTGAATGGGGGACCCAGTACTTC.

The chain couples TRBV11-1 to TRBJ2-2; 8 nucleotides match TRBD1. The CDR3 length is 16 residues. J was trimmed by 2 bases and V by 1 base; bases with no gene match: 3. Germline V lookup: CDR1 SGHAT, CDR2 FQDESV (reference sequence). The DNA for the CDR3 is TGTGCCAGCAGCTTAGATCAGGGGGCAAACACCGGGGAGCTGTTTTTT. This codes for CASSLDQGANTGELFF.

The V gene is TRBV6-5, the J gene TRBJ1-4, with a tentative D call TRBD1 (5 bases). The V and J ends lost 0 bases and 8 bases respectively, with 13 bases between them. Per the germline V gene, CDR1 is MNHEY and CDR2 is SVGAGI. This CDR3 has 15 residues. The CDR3 reads CASSYSGRRGEKLFF. DNA for the CDR3: TGTGCCAGCAGTTACTCGGGACGGCGGGGAGAAAAACTGTTTTTT.

The CDR3 coding sequence is TGTGCCACCAGCAGAGATAGGGCCATTAATGAAAAACTGTTTTTT. Translating gives CATSRDRAINEKLFF. The rearrangement uses TRBV15 and TRBJ1-4; D call uncertain. CDR3 size: 15 residues. From germline, CDR1 is LNHNV and CDR2 YYDKDF (reference sequence). V was shortened by 0 bases and J by 4 bases, with 9 bases between the two germline ends.

The genes are TRBV18 and TRBJ1-1; 12 nucleotides align to TRBD1. Unmatched junction bases numbered 6, after V lost 3 bases and J lost 4 bases. Germline CDR1 reads KGHSH; CDR2 reads LQKENI. The CDR3 has 16 amino acids. CDR3 DNA sequence: TGTGCCAGCTCACCCCGGGACAGGGGGCGCGGCACTGAAGCTTTCTTT. Protein product: CASSPRDRGRGTEAFF.

The rearrangement links TRBV10-2 to TRBJ2-7; D ambiguous. The germline CDR1 and CDR2 sequences are WSHSY and SAAADI. Trimming took 2 bases from V and 4 from J, leaving 6 bases between them. There are 12 residues in the CDR3. CDR3: CASSEESYEQYF. CDR3 nucleotides: TGCGCCAGCAGTGAGGAATCTTACGAGCAGTACTTC.

The rearrangement uses TRBV28 and TRBJ2-1; 7 bases are a match to TRBD2. The CDR3 is made up of 18 amino acids. J was trimmed by 0 bases and V by 6 bases; bases with no gene match: 14. CDR1 is MDHEN and CDR2 is SYDVKM in the germline V gene. CDR3 sequence: CASSAWMGGNSSYNEQFF. The CDR3 DNA follows: TGTGCCAGCAGCGCATGGATGGGGGGGAATAGCTCCTACAATGAGCAGTTCTTC.